Below are 9 T cell receptor beta chains sequenced from a single sample in a study of blood T cell repertoires in COVID-19. The table came from immunoSEQ multiplex PCR; TCRdb's copy has only in-frame clones and leaves some out. The sample shows approximately 260,000 clones, roughly 80% of them seen only once. The material sequenced was PBMCs or T cells enriched from blood (not recorded which). The receptors were sampled from a man over 45 who had recovered from COVID-19.

The chain links TRBV10-3 to TRBJ2-5, with 9 bases fitting TRBD2. This CDR3 has 14 residues. The germline gives CDR1 ENHRY, CDR2 SYGVKD. V trimming: 4 bases; J trimming: 5 bases; junction bases outside the gene matches: 5. CDR3 nucleotides: TGTGCCATCAGTGGCGGGGGGGGGTTGGAGACCCAGTACTTC. Its protein product is CAISGGGGLETQYF.

The chain carries TRBV5-1 and TRBJ2-1; D is unresolved. The CDR3 extends over 13 amino acids. The V end lost 4 bases, the J end lost 7 bases, and 12 bases lay between the germline ends. CDR1 and CDR2 (germline): SGHRS, YFSETQ. In DNA form, the CDR3 reads TGCGCCAGCAGCGACCTAATGCGGAATGAGCAGTTCTTC. It specifies CASSDLMRNEQFF.

This rearrangement joins TRBV5-1 to TRBJ1-2; no clear D gene. Germline CDR1 SGHRS, CDR2 YFSETQ. The CDR3 extends over 14 amino acids. The ends were cut back, 4 bases at V and 6 bases at J, with 16 bases in the middle. CDR3 sequence: CASSPTNRLDGYTF. CDR3 nucleotide sequence: TGCGCCAGCAGCCCGACCAACCGACTGGATGGCTACACCTTC.

The V gene is TRBV7-3, the J gene TRBJ2-1; perhaps TRBD2 as D (6 bases). This CDR3 is built from 13 residues. V was trimmed by 5 bases and J by 8 bases, leaving 13 bases between them. CDR1 is SGHTA, CDR2 FQGTGA, per germline. In DNA, the CDR3 is TGTGCCAGCAGCGCGACTAGTAACCATGAGCAGTTCTTC. This translates into CASSATSNHEQFF.

The J gene is TRBJ1-1, the V gene TRBV5-5; D unresolved. The CDR3 extends over 13 amino acids. Trimming took 4 bases from V and 4 from J, leaving 11 bases between them. Germline CDR1 and CDR2: SGHKS and YYEKEE (reference sequence). This CDR3 reads CASSGPGGTEAFF. The CDR3 DNA follows: TGTGCCAGCAGCGGGCCGGGAGGCACTGAAGCTTTCTTT. The full variable domain, completed using reference TRBV5-5 and TRBJ1-1, is DAGVTQSPTHLIKTRGQQVTLRCSPISGHKSVSWYQQVLGQGPQFIFQYYEKEERGRGNFPDRFSARQFPNYSSELNVNALLLGDSALYLCASSGPGGTEAFFGQGTRLTVV.

The rearrangement links TRBV10-3 to TRBJ2-7; TRBD1 aligns across 8 bases. V was clipped by 3 bases and J by 7 bases; unmatched bases: 8. CDR1 is ENHRY and CDR2 is SYGVKD in the germline V gene. The CDR3 runs to 14 residues. CDR3 in amino acids: CAISDQGALSEQYF. The CDR3 nucleotides read TGTGCCATCAGTGATCAGGGGGCCCTCTCAGAGCAGTACTTC.

This rearrangement joins TRBV11-2 to TRBJ2-7, with a possible D match to TRBD2 (5 bases). V gave up 0 bases and J gave up 8 bases, with 14 bases separating them. Germline V lookup: CDR1 SGHAT, CDR2 FQNNGV. There are 14 residues in the CDR3. CDR3 amino acids: CASSLDSGLGKQYF. The CDR3 DNA is TGTGCCAGCAGCTTAGATTCCGGACTCGGCAAGCAGTACTTC.

Details on this clone: In the same sample, other DNA sequences code for this CDR3. The chain joins TRBV5-1 to TRBJ2-7; maybe TRBD2 (6 bases). Germline loops: CDR1 SGHRS, CDR2 YFSETQ. The CDR3 is 14 residues long. Trimming took off 3 bases at V and 4 bases at J, with 14 bases between the two ends. This CDR3 is CASSSSSGGYEQYF. CDR3 DNA: TGCGCCAGCAGCTCGTCTTCTGGGGGGTACGAGCAGTACTTC.

This clone was seen a single time. The CDR3 region is CASSLRAGTDKNIQYF. CDR3 sequence (DNA): TGTGCCAGCAGCCTAAGAGCCGGGACAGACAAAAACATTCAGTACTTC. The chain employs TRBV7-9 and TRBJ2-4, with 7 bases lining up with TRBD1. This CDR3 comprises 16 residues. V shed 5 bases and J 3 bases; nucleotides not matched to a gene: 10. The germline V gene has CDR1 SEHNR and CDR2 FQNEAQ (reference sequence).